The sequence of this T cell receptor beta chain was determined in a study of beta chain features in type 1 diabetes. Overall study results and limits: Cells with high TCR expression could be over-represented by cDNA sequencing. Any HLA effect on TCRB rearrangement was left unresolved by small sub-analyses. Among patients with Type 1 diabetes, TCRB CDR3s were moderately but significantly shorter in every one of the four CD4+ subsets.

What was sequenced were expressed TCRB transcripts, since all of the isolated RNA had been reverse transcribed. The data were produced by immunoSEQ multiplex PCR, yet TCRdb's version contains in-frame clones alone and is incomplete. The profile shows about 260,000 clones, about a fifth of them singletons. This clone has only a few counts. Its antigen is unknown. Sorting of CD4+ naive, central memory, regulatory and stem cell-like memory cells was performed via CD45RO/CCR7/CD25/CD127/CD95/CD27. The CDR3 runs 13 residues. The germline gives CDR1 SGHNT, CDR2 YYREEE (reference sequence). Trimming removed 0 bases at V and 9 bases at J, with 12 bases between.

The source material was naive CD4+ T cells from blood. This sequence was found in a woman aged 40 to 50 with type 1 diabetes. The J gene is TRBJ2-5, the V gene TRBV5-4, with D perhaps matching TRBD1 (6 bases). CDR3 sequence: CASSLGGGMAQYF. The CDR3 coding sequence is TGTGCCAGCAGCTTGGGAGGGGGTATGGCCCAGTACTTC. Looking up the rest from reference TRBV5-4 and TRBJ2-5 gives the full variable domain: ETGVTQSPTHLIKTRGQQVTLRCSSQSGHNTVSWYQQALGQGPQFIFQYYREEENGRGNFPPRFSGLQFPNYSSELNVNALELDDSALYLCASSLGGGMAQYFGPGTRLLVL.